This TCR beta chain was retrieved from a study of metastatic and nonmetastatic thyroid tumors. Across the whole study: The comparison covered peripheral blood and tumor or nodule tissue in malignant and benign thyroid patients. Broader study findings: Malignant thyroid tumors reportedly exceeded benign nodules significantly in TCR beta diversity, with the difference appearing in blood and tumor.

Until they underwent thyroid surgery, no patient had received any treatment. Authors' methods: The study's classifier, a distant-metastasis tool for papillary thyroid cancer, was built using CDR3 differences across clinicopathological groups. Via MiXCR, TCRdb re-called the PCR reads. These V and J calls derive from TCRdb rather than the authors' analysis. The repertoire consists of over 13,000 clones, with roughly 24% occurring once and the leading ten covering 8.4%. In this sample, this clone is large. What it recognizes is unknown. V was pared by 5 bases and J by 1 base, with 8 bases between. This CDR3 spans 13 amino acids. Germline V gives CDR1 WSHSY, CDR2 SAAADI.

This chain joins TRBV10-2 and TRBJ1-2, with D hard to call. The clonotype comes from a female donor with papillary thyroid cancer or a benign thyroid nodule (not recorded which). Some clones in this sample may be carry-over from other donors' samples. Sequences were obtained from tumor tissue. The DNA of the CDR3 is TGCGCCAGCAGTCCCGGGTTTAACTATGGCTACACCTTC. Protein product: CASSPGFNYGYTF.